The 22 T cell receptor beta chains presented below share a single source sample, sequenced in a study of T cell responses to AZD1222 COVID-19 vaccine. TCRdb's copy holds only in-frame clones and misses some; the assay was immunoSEQ multiplex PCR. The sample contains about 74,000 clones, 85% to 95% of which appear only once. The starting material was peripheral blood, obtained 28 days after the second AZD1222 dose. The receptors shown here come from an adult who received the AZD1222 COVID-19 vaccine.

In this sample, this clone turned up once. The chain employs TRBV5-1 and TRBJ1-3; D gene uncertain. CDR3 length equals 16 residues. Germline CDR1 reads SGHRS; CDR2 reads YFSETQ. V dropped 0 bases and J dropped 0 bases, with 10 bases sitting between them. CDR3 amino acids: CASSLEAPSSGNTIYF. CDR3 nucleotides: TGCGCCAGCAGCTTGGAGGCTCCGAGCTCTGGAAACACCATATATTTT.

V is TRBV5-1 and J is TRBJ2-6; 11 bases are shared with TRBD1. The trim removed 4 bases at V and 2 bases at J, leaving 8 bases unmatched. CDR3 length: 18 residues. Germline V gives CDR1 SGHRS, CDR2 YFSETQ. Here the CDR3 DNA reads TGCGCCAGCAGCGCTAGGACAGGGGGCGCGACTGGGGCCAACGTCCTGACTTTC. Translation gives CASSARTGGATGANVLTF.

This clone has only one observation. The rearrangement joins TRBV21-1 to TRBJ2-7. TRBV21-1 has pseudogene status. CDR3 size: 14 residues. This CDR3 is CARCPGPTKGEQYF. In DNA, the CDR3 is TGTGCCAGGTGTCCGGGACCCACAAAAGGCGAGCAGTACTTC.

The chain is built from TRBV7-3 and TRBJ2-2; 7 nucleotides line up with TRBD2. The J segment lost 1 base and the V segment lost 4 bases, leaving 6 bases of the junction unmatched. Germline V CDR1 and CDR2: SGHTA, FQGTGA. The CDR3 spans 16 residues. The CDR3 DNA reads TGTGCCAGCAGCTCCGGGGGGAAATTGAACACCGGGGAGCTGTTTTTT. Encoded protein: CASSSGGKLNTGELFF.

The rearrangement joins TRBV3-1 (or the pseudogene TRBV3-2) to TRBJ1-4; possibly TRBD1 for D (5 bases). Germline assignment: CDR1 LGHDT and CDR2 YNNKEL (reference sequence). This CDR3 comprises 14 residues. Trimming shortened V by 0 bases and J by 10 bases, and 12 bases separated the two germline ends. Here the CDR3 DNA reads TGTGCCAGCAGCCAAGAGCGAGGAAGGGGAAAACTGTTTTTT. This sequence encodes CASSQERGRGKLFF.

The V gene is TRBV6-5, the J gene TRBJ1-1; D is unclear. V was cut by 0 bases and J by 3 bases, with 11 bases left in between. The germline CDR1 and CDR2 sequences are MNHEY and SVGAGI. The CDR3 runs 15 residues. CDR3 amino acids: CASSYSITQDTEAFF. The CDR3 region has the DNA TGTGCCAGCAGTTACTCGATTACGCAGGACACTGAAGCTTTCTTT.

This chain connects TRBV6-2 or TRBV6-3 to TRBJ2-1; 12 bases align to TRBD2. The germline V gene encodes CDR1 MNHEY and CDR2 SVGEGT. Unmatched junction bases numbered 3, after V lost 5 bases and J lost 4 bases. The CDR3 is 15 amino acids. The CDR3, as DNA: TGTGCCAGCAGTCAGACTAGCGGGAGTTACAATGAGCAGTTCTTC. Translating gives CASSQTSGSYNEQFF.

The gene calls are TRBV28 and TRBJ1-1; possibly TRBD1 for D (6 bases). V was trimmed by 2 bases and J by 4 bases, leaving 8 bases between them. The V gene's germline CDR1 is MDHEN and CDR2 SYDVKM. This CDR3 has 13 residues. DNA of the CDR3: TGTGCCAGCAGTTTAACAGGGACCACTGAAGCTTTCTTT. Encoded protein: CASSLTGTTEAFF.

V is TRBV18 and J is TRBJ1-2; perhaps TRBD1 as D (5 bases). The CDR3 runs to 13 residues. V was cut by 3 bases and J by 5 bases, with 10 bases left in between. The germline CDR1 and CDR2 sequences are KGHSH and LQKENI. CDR3 sequence: CASSPSGRYGYTF. CDR3 nucleotide sequence: TGTGCCAGCTCACCGTCAGGGAGATATGGCTACACCTTC.

This chain joins TRBV7-9 and TRBJ2-1; TRBD2 might be the D (5 bases). CDR1 is SEHNR, CDR2 FQNEAQ, per germline (reference sequence). The CDR3 sequence is 14 residues long. Trimming cost V 5 bases and J 8 bases, with 16 bases left between them. The DNA for the CDR3 is TGTGCCAGCAGCCCCCCGGTCCCGAGGGATGAGCAGTTCTTC. Translating it yields CASSPPVPRDEQFF.

The V call is TRBV4-2, the J call TRBJ2-1, with TRBD2 matching 8 bases. Trimming took 0 bases from V and 9 from J; bases not matched to a gene: 7. The germline V gene encodes CDR1 LGHNA and CDR2 YNFKEQ. This CDR3 contains 15 residues. CDR3 sequence reads: CASSQEPAGASEQFF. CDR3 sequence (DNA): TGTGCCAGCAGCCAAGAGCCAGCGGGAGCTAGTGAGCAGTTCTTC.

V gene TRBV28 combines with J gene TRBJ2-7; TRBD2 matches at 13 bases. Germline V gives CDR1 MDHEN, CDR2 SYDVKM. V lost 5 bases, J lost 2 bases, and 6 bases stayed unmatched. The CDR3 length is 16 residues. The CDR3 nucleotides are TGTGCCAGCAGTGCCCCCGGGACTAGCGGGACCTACGAGCAGTACTTC. Its translation is CASSAPGTSGTYEQYF.

The CDR3 DNA sequence: TGTGCCAGCAGCTTAACAGGGGGCACTGAAGCTTTCTTT. Translated: CASSLTGGTEAFF. The rearrangement joins TRBV7-3 to TRBJ1-1, with D possibly matching TRBD1 (6 bases). The CDR3 is 13 amino acids. The germline V and J ends were trimmed by 0 bases and 4 bases, with 6 bases remaining between them. The germline V gene encodes CDR1 SGHTA and CDR2 FQGTGA.

The rearrangement links TRBV7-9 to TRBJ1-3, with D tentatively TRBD1 (5 bases). CDR1 is SEHNR and CDR2 is FQNEAQ in the germline V gene (reference sequence). The CDR3 extends over 16 amino acids. The germline V and J ends were trimmed by 4 bases and 4 bases, with 17 bases remaining between them. DNA of the CDR3: TGTGCCAGCAGCTCCCAAGGCGGGGGATACGGAAACACCATATATTTT. Translating gives CASSSQGGGYGNTIYF.

The J gene is TRBJ1-1, the V gene TRBV9, with 7 bases lining up with TRBD1. J was trimmed by 3 bases and V by 4 bases; bases with no gene match: 12. The CDR3 length is 16 residues. Germline V lookup: CDR1 SGDLS, CDR2 YYNGEE. DNA for the CDR3: TGTGCCAGCAGCCCCTCCCCCGGGACAGTTTACACTGAAGCTTTCTTT. It yields the protein CASSPSPGTVYTEAFF.

The chain joins TRBV6-5 to TRBJ2-7; TRBD2 matches 8 bases. The junction had 7 bases not matched to a gene; V was cut back by 6 bases and J by 3 bases. This CDR3 has 14 residues. Germline-derived CDR1 and CDR2 are MNHEY and SVGAGI. This CDR3 reads CASSLERENYEQYF. The CDR3 DNA follows: TGTGCCAGCAGCCTCGAGCGGGAGAACTACGAGCAGTACTTC.

The chain recombines TRBV19 with TRBJ1-5, with a possible D match to TRBD1 (5 bases). The V gene's germline CDR1 is LNHDA and CDR2 SQIVND (reference sequence). The CDR3 runs 12 residues. V was cut by 8 bases and J by 5 bases, with 10 bases left in between. CDR3 DNA sequence: TGTGCCAGTGGGGGGAATTATCAGCCCCAGCATTTT. This gives the protein CASGGNYQPQHF. Using reference TRBV19 and TRBJ1-5 for the parts outside the CDR3, the full variable domain is DGGITQSPKYLFRKEGQNVTLSCEQNLNHDAMYWYRQDPGQGLRLIYYSQIVNDFQKGDIAEGYSVSREKKESFPLTVTSAQKNPTAFYLCASGGNYQPQHFGDGTRLSIL.

The CDR3 DNA is TGTGCCTGGACCCTGGGACAGCGCTATGGCTACACCTTC. This codes for CAWTLGQRYGYTF. The chain has TRBV30 and TRBJ1-2; 7 nucleotides line up with TRBD1. This CDR3 has 13 amino acids. J lost 4 bases, V lost 4 bases, and 6 bases had no gene match. Germline loops: CDR1 GTSNPN, CDR2 SVGIG (reference sequence).

V and J are TRBV24-1 and TRBJ2-3; D remains ambiguous. V dropped 3 bases and J dropped 1 base, with 7 bases sitting between them. The length of the CDR3 is 14 residues. Germline CDR1 and CDR2: KGHDR and SFDVKD. The CDR3 protein is CATSDRSGTDTQYF. The CDR3 nucleotides are TGTGCCACCAGTGATCGGTCGGGCACAGATACGCAGTATTTT.

This clone was seen a single time. The V gene is TRBV28, the J gene TRBJ2-7; the match to TRBD1 covers 10 bases. The V segment lost 6 bases and the J segment 4 bases; nucleotides outside the gene matches: 6. Per the germline V gene, CDR1 is MDHEN and CDR2 is SYDVKM. The CDR3 is 14 residues long. In DNA form, the CDR3 reads TGTGCCAGCAGCGGGACAGGGGAGAGTTACGAGCAGTACTTC. Amino acid sequence: CASSGTGESYEQYF.

This clone has a single count. The chain employs TRBV18 and TRBJ1-2; possible D gene TRBD1, 6 bases. CDR3 length: 16 residues. The germline gives CDR1 KGHSH, CDR2 LQKENI. The ends were cut back, 0 bases at V and 4 bases at J, with 15 bases in the middle. CDR3 amino acids: CASSPPARGYSYGYTF. The CDR3 DNA reads as TGTGCCAGCTCACCACCGGCCAGGGGTTATTCCTATGGCTACACCTTC.

The rearrangement uses TRBV12-3 or TRBV12-4 and TRBJ2-7; D remains unclear. Trimming took 2 bases from V and 2 from J, leaving 4 bases between them. This CDR3 region has 12 residues. The DNA of the CDR3 is TGTGCCAGCAGTTTAATGCCCTACGAGCAGTACTTC. This encodes CASSLMPYEQYF.